This T cell receptor (beta chain) was sequenced during a study of beta chain features in type 1 diabetes. Study results and caveats: Across patients, naive, central memory and Treg TCRB repertoires exhibited apparently greater similarity than was observed across healthy donors.

Expressed TCRB transcripts were sequenced after all isolated RNA was converted to cDNA. The table came from immunoSEQ multiplex PCR; TCRdb's copy has only in-frame clones and leaves some out. The sample yields 300,000 to 400,000 clones, approximately 8.2% seen once. Purity of each sorted population was above 95%. This clone was seen repeatedly, ten times or more. Its antigen is unknown. The TCR comes from a woman aged 18-29 years in good health. Sample: central memory CD4+ T cells from blood.

The CDR3 protein is CASSHALSYEQYF. The DNA for the CDR3 is TGCGCCAGCAGTCACGCGCTCTCCTACGAGCAGTACTTC. The V call is TRBV23-1, the J call TRBJ2-7, with D unresolved. TRBV23-1 is designated an ORF whose function remains uncertain. With 3 bases removed from V and 0 bases from J, the gap between germline ends came to 6 bases. The CDR3 runs 13 residues.